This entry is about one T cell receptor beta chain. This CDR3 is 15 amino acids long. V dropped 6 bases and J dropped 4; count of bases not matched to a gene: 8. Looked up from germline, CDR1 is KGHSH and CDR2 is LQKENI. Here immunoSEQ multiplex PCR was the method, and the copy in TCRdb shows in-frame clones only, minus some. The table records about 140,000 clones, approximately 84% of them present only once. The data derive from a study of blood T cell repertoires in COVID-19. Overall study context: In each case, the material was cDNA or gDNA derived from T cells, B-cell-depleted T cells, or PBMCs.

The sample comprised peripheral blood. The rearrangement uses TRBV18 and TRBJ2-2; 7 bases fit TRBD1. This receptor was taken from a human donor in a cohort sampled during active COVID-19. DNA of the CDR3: TGTGCCAGCTCGCCTTGGACAGGTGGCACCGGGGAGCTGTTTTTT. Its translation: CASSPWTGGTGELFF. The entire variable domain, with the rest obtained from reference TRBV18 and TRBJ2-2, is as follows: NAGVMQNPRHLVRRRGQEARLRCSPMKGHSHVYWYRQLPEEGLKFMVYLQKENIIDESGMPKERFSAEFPKEGPSILRIQQVVRGDSAAYFCASSPWTGGTGELFFGEGSRLTVL.